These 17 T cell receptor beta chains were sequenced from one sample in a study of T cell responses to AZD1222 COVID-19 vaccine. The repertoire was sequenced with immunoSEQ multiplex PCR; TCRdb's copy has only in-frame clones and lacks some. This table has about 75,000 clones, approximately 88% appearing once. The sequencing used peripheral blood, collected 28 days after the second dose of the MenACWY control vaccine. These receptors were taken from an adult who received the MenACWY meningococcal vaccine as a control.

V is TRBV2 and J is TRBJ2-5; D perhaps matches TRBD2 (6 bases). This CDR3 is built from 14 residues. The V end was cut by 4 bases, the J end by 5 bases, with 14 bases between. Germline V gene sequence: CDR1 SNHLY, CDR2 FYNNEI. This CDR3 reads CASSVGGSWETQYF. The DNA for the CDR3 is TGTGCCAGCAGTGTTGGAGGGAGTTGGGAGACCCAGTACTTC.

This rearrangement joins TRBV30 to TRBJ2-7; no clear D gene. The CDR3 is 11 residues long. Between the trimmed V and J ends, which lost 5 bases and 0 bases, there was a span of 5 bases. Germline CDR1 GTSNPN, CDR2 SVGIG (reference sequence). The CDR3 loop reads CAWEISYEQYF. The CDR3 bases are TGTGCCTGGGAAATCTCCTACGAGCAGTACTTC. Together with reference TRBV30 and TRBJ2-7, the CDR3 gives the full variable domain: SQTIHQWPATLVQPVGSPLSLECTVEGTSNPNLYWYRQAAGRGLQLLFYSVGIGQISSEVPQNLSASRPQDRQFILSSKKLLLSDSGFYLCAWEISYEQYFGPGTRLTVT.

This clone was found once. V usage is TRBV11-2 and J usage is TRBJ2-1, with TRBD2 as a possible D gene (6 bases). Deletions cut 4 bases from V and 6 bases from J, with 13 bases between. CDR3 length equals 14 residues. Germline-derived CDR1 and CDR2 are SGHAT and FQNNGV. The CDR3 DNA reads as TGTGCCAGCAGCTCCACCGGGACTTTCAATGAGCAGTTCTTC. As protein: CASSSTGTFNEQFF.

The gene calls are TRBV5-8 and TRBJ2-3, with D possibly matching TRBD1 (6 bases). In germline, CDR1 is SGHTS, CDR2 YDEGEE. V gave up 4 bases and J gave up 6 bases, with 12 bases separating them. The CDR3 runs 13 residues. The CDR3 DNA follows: TGTGCCAGCAGCGTCCCACAGGGCGATACGCAGTATTTT. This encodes CASSVPQGDTQYF.

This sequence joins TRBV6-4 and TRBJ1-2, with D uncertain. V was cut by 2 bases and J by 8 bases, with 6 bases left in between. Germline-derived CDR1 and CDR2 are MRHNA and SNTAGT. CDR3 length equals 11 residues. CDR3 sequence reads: CASSDDQGYTF. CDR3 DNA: TGTGCCAGCAGTGACGACCAGGGCTACACCTTC.

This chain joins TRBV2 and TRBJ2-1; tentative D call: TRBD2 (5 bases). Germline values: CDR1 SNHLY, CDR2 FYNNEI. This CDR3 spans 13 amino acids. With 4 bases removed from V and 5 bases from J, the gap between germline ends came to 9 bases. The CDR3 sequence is CASSVGIHNEQFF. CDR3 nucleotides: TGTGCCAGCAGTGTCGGGATCCACAATGAGCAGTTCTTC.

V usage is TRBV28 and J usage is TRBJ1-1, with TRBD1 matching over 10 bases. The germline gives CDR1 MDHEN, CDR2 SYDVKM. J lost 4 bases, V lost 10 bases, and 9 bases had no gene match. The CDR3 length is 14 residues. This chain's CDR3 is CATKSDRGGTEAFF. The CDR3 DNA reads TGTGCCACCAAATCGGACAGGGGGGGCACTGAAGCTTTCTTT.

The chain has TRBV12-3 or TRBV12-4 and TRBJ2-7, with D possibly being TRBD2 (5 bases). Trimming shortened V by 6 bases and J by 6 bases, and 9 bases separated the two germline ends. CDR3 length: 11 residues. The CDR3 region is CASRSRGEQYF. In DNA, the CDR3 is TGTGCCAGCAGGTCCCGGGGCGAGCAGTACTTC.

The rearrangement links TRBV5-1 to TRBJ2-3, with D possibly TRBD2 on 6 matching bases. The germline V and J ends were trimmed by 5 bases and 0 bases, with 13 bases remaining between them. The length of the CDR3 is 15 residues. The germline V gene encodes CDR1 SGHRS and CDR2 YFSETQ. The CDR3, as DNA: TGCGCCAGCAGTCCAATAGCGGCAAGCACAGATACGCAGTATTTT. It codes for CASSPIAASTDTQYF.

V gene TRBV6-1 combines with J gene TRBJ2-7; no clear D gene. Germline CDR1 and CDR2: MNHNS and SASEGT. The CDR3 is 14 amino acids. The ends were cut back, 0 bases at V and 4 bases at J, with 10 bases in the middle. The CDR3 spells CASSEAHQAYEQYF. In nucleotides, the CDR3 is TGTGCCAGCAGTGAAGCGCACCAAGCGTACGAGCAGTACTTC.

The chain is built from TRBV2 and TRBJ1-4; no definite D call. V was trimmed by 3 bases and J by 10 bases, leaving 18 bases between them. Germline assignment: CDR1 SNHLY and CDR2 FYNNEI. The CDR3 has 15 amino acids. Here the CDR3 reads CASSDVGSLYGKLFF. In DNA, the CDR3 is TGTGCCAGCAGTGATGTCGGGTCCCTCTATGGAAAACTGTTTTTT.

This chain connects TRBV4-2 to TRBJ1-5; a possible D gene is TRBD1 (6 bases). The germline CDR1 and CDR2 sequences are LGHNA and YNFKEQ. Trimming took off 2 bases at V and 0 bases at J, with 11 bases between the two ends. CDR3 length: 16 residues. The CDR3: CASSQTDRFSNQPQHF. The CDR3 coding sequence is TGTGCCAGCAGCCAAACCGACAGGTTTAGCAATCAGCCCCAGCATTTT.

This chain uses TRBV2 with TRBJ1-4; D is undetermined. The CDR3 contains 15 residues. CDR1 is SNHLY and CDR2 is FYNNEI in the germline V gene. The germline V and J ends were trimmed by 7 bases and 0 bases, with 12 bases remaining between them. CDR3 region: CASTFDTATNEKLFF. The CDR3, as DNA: TGTGCCAGCACCTTTGACACTGCAACTAATGAAAAACTGTTTTTT. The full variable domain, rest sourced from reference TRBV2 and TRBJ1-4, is EPEVTQTPSHQVTQMGQEVILRCVPISNHLYFYWYRQILGQKVEFLVSFYNNEISEKSEIFDDQFSVERPDGSNFTLKIRSTKLEDSAMYFCASTFDTATNEKLFFGSGTQLSVL.

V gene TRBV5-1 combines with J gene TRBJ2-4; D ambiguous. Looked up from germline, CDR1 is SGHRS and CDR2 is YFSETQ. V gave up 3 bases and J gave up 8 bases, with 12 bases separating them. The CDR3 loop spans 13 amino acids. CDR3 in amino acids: CASSWTAADIQYF. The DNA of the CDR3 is TGCGCCAGCAGCTGGACGGCAGCAGACATTCAGTACTTC.

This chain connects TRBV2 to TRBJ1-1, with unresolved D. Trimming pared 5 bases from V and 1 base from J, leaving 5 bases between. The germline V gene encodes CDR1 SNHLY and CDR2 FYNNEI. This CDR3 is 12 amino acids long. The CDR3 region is CASSKTNTEAFF. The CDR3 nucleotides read TGTGCCAGCAGTAAAACGAACACTGAAGCTTTCTTT.

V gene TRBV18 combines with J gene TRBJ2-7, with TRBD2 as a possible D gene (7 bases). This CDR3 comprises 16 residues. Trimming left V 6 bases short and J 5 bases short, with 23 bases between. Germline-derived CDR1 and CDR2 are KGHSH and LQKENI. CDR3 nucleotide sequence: TGTGCCAGCTCCCGAACCGACAGGACCGCGGGAGACGAGCAGTACTTC. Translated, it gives CASSRTDRTAGDEQYF. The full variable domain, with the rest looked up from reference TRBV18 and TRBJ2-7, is NAGVMQNPRHLVRRRGQEARLRCSPMKGHSHVYWYRQLPEEGLKFMVYLQKENIIDESGMPKERFSAEFPKEGPSILRIQQVVRGDSAAYFCASSRTDRTAGDEQYFGPGTRLTVT.

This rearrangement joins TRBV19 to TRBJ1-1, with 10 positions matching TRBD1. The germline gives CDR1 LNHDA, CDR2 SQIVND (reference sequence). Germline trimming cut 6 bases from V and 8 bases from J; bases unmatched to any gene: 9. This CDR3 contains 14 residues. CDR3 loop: CASRGTGEEREAFF. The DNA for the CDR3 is TGTGCCAGTAGAGGGACAGGGGAAGAGCGAGAAGCTTTCTTT.